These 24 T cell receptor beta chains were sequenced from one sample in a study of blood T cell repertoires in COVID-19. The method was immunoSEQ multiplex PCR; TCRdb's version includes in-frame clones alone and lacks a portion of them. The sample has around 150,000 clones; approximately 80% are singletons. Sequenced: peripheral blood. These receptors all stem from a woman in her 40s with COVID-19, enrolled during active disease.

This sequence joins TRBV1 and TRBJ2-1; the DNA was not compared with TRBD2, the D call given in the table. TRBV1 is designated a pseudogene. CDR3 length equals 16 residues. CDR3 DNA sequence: TGCACCAGCAGCCAGTTTAGCGGGGGTCACTACAATGAGCAGTTCTTC. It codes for CTSSQFSGGHYNEQFF.

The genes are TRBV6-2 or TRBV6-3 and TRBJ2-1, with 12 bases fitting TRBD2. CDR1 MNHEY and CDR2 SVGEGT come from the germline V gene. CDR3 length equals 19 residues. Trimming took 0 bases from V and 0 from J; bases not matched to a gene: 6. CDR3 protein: CASSYSITSGGSSYNEQFF. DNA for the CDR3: TGTGCCAGCAGTTACTCGATTACTAGCGGGGGGAGCTCCTACAATGAGCAGTTCTTC.

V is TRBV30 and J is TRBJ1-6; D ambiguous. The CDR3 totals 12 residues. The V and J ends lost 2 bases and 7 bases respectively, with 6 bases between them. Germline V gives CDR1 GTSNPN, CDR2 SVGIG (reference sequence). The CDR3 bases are TGTGCCTGGAGTCCGGGAAATTCACCCCTCCACTTT. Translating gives CAWSPGNSPLHF.

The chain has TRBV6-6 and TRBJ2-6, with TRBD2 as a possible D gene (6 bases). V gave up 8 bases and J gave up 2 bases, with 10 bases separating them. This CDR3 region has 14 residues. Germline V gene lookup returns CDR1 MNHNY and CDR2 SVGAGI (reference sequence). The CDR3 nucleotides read TGTGCCAGCTACGGGAGCGCTGGGGCCAACGTCCTGACTTTC. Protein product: CASYGSAGANVLTF.

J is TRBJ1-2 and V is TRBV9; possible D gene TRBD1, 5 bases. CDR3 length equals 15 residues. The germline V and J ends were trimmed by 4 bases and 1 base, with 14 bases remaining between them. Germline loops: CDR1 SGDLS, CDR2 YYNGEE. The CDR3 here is CASSSQVSLNYGYTF. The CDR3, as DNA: TGTGCCAGCAGCTCACAGGTCTCCCTTAACTATGGCTACACCTTC. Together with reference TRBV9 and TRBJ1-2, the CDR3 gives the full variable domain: DSGVTQTPKHLITATGQRVTLRCSPRSGDLSVYWYQQSLDQGLQFLIQYYNGEERAKGNILERFSAQQFPDLHSELNLSSLELGDSALYFCASSSQVSLNYGYTFGSGTRLTVV.

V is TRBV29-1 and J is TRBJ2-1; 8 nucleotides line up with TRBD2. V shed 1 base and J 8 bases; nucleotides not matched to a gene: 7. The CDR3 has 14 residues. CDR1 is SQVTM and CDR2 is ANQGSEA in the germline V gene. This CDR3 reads CSVEGAAGAYEQFF. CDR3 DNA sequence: TGCAGCGTTGAAGGGGCAGCGGGAGCTTATGAGCAGTTCTTC.

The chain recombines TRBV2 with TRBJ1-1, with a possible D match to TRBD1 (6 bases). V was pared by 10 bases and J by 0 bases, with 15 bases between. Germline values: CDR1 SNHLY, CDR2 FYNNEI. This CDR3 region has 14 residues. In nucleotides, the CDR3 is TGTGCCATGCTTCAGGGACAAATGAACACTGAAGCTTTCTTT. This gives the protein CAMLQGQMNTEAFF.

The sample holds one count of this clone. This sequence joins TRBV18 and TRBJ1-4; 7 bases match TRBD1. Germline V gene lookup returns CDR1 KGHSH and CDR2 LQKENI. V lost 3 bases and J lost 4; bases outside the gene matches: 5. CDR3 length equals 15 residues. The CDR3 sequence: CASSPGQRRNEKLFF. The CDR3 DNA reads TGTGCCAGCTCACCGGGACAGCGGCGTAATGAAAAACTGTTTTTT.

The CDR3 here is CASSRDPGTFSGNTIYF. In DNA form, the CDR3 reads TGTGCCAGCAGCCGGGATCCCGGGACTTTCTCTGGAAACACCATATATTTT. The chain combines TRBV7-9 with TRBJ1-3, with D possibly TRBD1 on 5 matching bases. This CDR3 is 17 amino acids long. Germline CDR1 is SEHNR and CDR2 is FQNEAQ (reference sequence). The V end was cut by 5 bases, the J end by 0 bases, with 17 bases between.

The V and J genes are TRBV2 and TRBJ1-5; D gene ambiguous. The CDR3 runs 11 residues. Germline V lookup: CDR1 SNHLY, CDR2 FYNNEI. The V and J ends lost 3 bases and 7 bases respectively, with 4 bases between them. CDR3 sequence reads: CASSDPQPQHF. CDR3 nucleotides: TGTGCCAGCAGTGACCCGCAGCCCCAGCATTTT.

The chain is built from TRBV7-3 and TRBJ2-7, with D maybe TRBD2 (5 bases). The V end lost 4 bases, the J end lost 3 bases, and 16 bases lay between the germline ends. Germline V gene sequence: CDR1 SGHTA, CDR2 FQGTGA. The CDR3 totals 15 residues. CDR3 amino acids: CASSSFLEDCYEQYV. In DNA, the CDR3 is TGTGCCAGCAGCTCCTTTTTGGAGGATTGCTACGAGCAGTACGTC.

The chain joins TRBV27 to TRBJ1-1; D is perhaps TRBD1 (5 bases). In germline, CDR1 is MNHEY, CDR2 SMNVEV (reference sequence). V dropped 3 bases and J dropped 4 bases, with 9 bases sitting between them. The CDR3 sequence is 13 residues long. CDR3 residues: CASSLRGSTEAFF. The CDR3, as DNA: TGTGCCAGCAGTTTGCGGGGGAGCACTGAAGCTTTCTTT.

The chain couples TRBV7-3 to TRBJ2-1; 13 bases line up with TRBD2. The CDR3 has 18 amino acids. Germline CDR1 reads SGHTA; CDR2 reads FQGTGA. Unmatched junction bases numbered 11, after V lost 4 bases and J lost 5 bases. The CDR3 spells CASSSGLAGSRLDNEQFF. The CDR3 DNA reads TGTGCCAGCAGCTCGGGACTAGCGGGAAGCCGATTAGACAATGAGCAGTTCTTC.

CDR3 amino acids: CASSPAGGTEAFF. The CDR3 DNA sequence: TGTGCCAGCAGCCCGGCAGGGGGCACTGAAGCTTTCTTT. This chain uses TRBV7-2 with TRBJ1-1, with 7 bases identical to TRBD1. The ends lost 5 bases at V and 4 bases at J; junction bases unmatched: 4. CDR3 length equals 13 residues. Germline CDR1 reads SGHTA; CDR2 reads FQGNSA.

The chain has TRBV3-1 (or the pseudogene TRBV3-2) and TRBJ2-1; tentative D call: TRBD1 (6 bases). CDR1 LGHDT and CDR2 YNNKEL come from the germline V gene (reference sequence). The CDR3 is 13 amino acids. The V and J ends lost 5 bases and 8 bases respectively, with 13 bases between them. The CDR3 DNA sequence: TGTGCCAGCAGCGAGAGGACAGCGGATGAGCAGTTCTTC. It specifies CASSERTADEQFF.

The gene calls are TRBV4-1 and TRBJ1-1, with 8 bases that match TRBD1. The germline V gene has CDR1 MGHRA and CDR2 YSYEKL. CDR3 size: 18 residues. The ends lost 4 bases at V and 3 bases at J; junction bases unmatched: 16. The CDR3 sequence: CASSPRGDQGAGHTEAFF. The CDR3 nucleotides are TGCGCCAGCAGCCCCAGGGGCGACCAGGGGGCCGGGCACACTGAAGCTTTCTTT.

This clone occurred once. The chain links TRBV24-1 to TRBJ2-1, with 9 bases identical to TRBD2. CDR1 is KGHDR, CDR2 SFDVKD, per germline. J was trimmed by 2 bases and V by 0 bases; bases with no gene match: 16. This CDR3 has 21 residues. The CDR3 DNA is TGTGCCACCAGTGATTTGTGGTTTAGCGGGAGCCTCGGTAGGGCCTACAATGAGCAGTTCTTC. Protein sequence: CATSDLWFSGSLGRAYNEQFF.

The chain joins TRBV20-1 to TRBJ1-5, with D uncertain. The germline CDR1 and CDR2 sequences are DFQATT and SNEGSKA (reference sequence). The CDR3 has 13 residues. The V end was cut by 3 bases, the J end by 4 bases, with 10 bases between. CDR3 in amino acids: CSASRGYNQPQHF. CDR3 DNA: TGCAGTGCTAGTCGAGGGTATAATCAGCCCCAGCATTTT.

The CDR3 spells CASSSSGPSAEAFF. The CDR3 DNA follows: TGTGCCAGCAGCTCATCCGGCCCAAGCGCTGAAGCTTTCTTT. The rearrangement joins TRBV7-9 to TRBJ1-1; no firm D call. Germline values: CDR1 SEHNR, CDR2 FQNEAQ (reference sequence). The germline V and J ends were trimmed by 4 bases and 6 bases, with 15 bases remaining between them. The CDR3 runs 14 residues.

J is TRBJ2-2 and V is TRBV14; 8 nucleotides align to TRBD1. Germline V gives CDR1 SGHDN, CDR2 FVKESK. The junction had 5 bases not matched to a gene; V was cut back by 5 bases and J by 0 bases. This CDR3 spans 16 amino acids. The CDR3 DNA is TGTGCCAGCAGCAGACAGGGGATAGCGAACACCGGGGAGCTGTTTTTT. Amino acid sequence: CASSRQGIANTGELFF.

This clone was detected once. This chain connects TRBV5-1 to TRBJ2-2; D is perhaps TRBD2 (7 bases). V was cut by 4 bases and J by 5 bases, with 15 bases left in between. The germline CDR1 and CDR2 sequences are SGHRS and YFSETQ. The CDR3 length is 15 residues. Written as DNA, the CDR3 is TGCGCCAGCAGCCCCACTCGGGGGGCGACCGGGGAGCTGTTTTTT. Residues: CASSPTRGATGELFF.

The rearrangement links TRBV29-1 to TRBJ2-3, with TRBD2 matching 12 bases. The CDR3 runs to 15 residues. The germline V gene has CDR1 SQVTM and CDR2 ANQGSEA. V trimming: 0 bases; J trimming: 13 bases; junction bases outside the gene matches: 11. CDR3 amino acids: CSVEDQLAGGEGEYF. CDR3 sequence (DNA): TGCAGCGTTGAAGATCAACTAGCGGGGGGCGAAGGGGAGTATTTT.

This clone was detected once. CDR3 nucleotides: TGTGCCAGCAGCTTATTGTTCAGGGGGGTTCGGAGGGACACTGAAGCTTTCTTT. Protein sequence: CASSLLFRGVRRDTEAFF. The chain is built from TRBV11-2 and TRBJ1-1; 7 nucleotides match TRBD1. Unmatched junction bases numbered 15, after V lost 2 bases and J lost 3 bases. The CDR3 extends over 18 amino acids. Germline lookup yields CDR1 SGHAT and CDR2 FQNNGV.

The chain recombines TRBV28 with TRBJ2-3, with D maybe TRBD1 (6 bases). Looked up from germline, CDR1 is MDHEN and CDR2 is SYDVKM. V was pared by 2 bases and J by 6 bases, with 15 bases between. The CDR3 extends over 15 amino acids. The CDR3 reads CASSLRGSRWDTQYF. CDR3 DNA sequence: TGTGCCAGCAGTTTAAGGGGGAGTCGATGGGATACGCAGTATTTT.